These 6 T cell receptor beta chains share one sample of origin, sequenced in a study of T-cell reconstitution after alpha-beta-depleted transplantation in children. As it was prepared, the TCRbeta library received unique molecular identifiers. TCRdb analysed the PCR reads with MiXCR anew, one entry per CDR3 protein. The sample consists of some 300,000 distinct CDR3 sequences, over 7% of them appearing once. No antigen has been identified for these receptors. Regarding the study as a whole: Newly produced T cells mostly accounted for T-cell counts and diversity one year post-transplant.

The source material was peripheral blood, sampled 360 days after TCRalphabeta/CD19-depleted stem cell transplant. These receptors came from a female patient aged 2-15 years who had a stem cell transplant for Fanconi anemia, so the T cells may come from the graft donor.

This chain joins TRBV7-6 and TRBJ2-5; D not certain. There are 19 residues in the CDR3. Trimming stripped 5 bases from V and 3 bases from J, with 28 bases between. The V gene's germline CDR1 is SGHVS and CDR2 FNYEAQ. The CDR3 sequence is CASSPTLVGGRGVEETQYF. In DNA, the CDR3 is TGTGCCAGCAGCCCCACTTTAGTAGGTGGCAGAGGAGTGGAAGAGACCCAGTACTTC.

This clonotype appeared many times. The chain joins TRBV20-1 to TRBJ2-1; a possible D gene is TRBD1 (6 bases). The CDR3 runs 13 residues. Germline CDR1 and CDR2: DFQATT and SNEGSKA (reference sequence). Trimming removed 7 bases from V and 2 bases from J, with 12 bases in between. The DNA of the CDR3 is TGCAGTGTCGTTGGGGGCGCCTACAATGAGCAGTTCTTC. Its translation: CSVVGGAYNEQFF.

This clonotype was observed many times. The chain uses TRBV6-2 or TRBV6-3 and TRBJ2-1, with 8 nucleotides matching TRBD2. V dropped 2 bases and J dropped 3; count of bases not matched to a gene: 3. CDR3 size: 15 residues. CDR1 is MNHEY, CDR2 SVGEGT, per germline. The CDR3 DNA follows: TGTGCCAGCAGTTACGGGCGGGGGGACTACAATGAGCAGTTCTTC. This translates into CASSYGRGDYNEQFF.

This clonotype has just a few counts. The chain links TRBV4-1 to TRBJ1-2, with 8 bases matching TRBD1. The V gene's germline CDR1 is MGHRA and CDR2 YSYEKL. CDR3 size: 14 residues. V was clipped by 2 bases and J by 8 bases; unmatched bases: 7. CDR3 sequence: CASSQFLTGDGYTF. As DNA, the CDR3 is TGCGCCAGCAGCCAATTCTTGACAGGGGACGGCTACACCTTC.

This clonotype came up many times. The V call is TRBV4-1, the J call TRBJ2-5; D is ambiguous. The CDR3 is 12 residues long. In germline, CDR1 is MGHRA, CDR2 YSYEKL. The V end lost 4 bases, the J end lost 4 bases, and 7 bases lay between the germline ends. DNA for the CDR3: TGCGCCAGCAGCCCAGACCTAGAGACCCAGTACTTC. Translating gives CASSPDLETQYF.

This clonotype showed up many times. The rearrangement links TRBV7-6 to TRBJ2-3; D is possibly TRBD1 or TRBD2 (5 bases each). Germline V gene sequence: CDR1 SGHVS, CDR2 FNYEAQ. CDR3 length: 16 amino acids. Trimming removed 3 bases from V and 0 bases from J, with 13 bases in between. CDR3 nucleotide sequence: TGTGCCAGCAGCTTGGGATCGGGGACCAGCACAGATACGCAGTATTTT. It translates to CASSLGSGTSTDTQYF.